The 19 T cell receptor beta chains presented below share a single source sample, sequenced in a study of T cell repertoires in cytomegalovirus infection. From the reads, TCRdb called clonotypes with MiXCR, one entry per CDR3 protein. The sample contains more than 150,000 distinct CDR3 sequences, over 15% of which appear only once. The material sequenced was CD8+ T cells from PBMCs. Receptor source: a human donor in good health (CMV status not recorded). Some clones in this sample may be carry-over from other donors' samples.

This rearrangement joins TRBV7-9 to TRBJ2-1; D unresolved. CDR1 and CDR2 (germline): SEHNR, FQNEAQ (reference sequence). There are 15 residues in the CDR3. The germline V and J ends were trimmed by 4 bases and 4 bases, with 14 bases remaining between them. The CDR3 loop is CASSSYSERYNEQFF. The DNA for the CDR3 is TGTGCCAGCAGCTCGTACTCCGAAAGGTACAATGAGCAGTTCTTC.

This clonotype was observed many times. The chain couples TRBV27 to TRBJ2-2; 7 bases map to TRBD1. V was pared by 5 bases and J by 3 bases, with 3 bases of the junction left unmatched. Germline values: CDR1 MNHEY, CDR2 SMNVEV (reference sequence). The CDR3 is 14 residues long. CDR3 sequence reads: CASSRGGHTGELFF. As DNA, the CDR3 is TGTGCCAGCAGTAGAGGGGGCCACACCGGGGAGCTGTTTTTT.

The chain has TRBV29-1 and TRBJ2-1; D gene unclear. Between the trimmed V and J ends, which lost 0 bases and 1 base, there was a span of 10 bases. This CDR3 spans 15 amino acids. Germline-derived CDR1 and CDR2 are SQVTM and ANQGSEA. The CDR3 DNA follows: TGCAGCGTTGAAGACCGTTCTGGGTCCTACAATGAGCAGTTCTTC. This translates into CSVEDRSGSYNEQFF.

The sample holds many counts of this clonotype. This sequence joins TRBV7-2 and TRBJ2-7; D call uncertain. Germline V lookup: CDR1 SGHTA, CDR2 FQGNSA. The CDR3 spans 10 residues. V was pared by 8 bases and J by 2 bases, with 4 bases between. The CDR3: CASGTYEQYF. The CDR3 coding sequence is TGTGCCAGCGGAACCTACGAGCAGTACTTC.

J is TRBJ1-1 and V is TRBV19, with a tentative D call TRBD1 (6 bases). This CDR3 has 13 amino acids. Germline CDR1 reads LNHDA; CDR2 reads SQIVND (reference sequence). The germline V and J ends were trimmed by 3 bases and 4 bases, with 9 bases remaining between them. The CDR3 sequence is CASSIGGGTEAFF. In nucleotides, the CDR3 is TGTGCCAGTAGTATTGGAGGGGGCACTGAAGCTTTCTTT.

The chain has TRBV12-3 or TRBV12-4 and TRBJ2-1, with TRBD2 matching over 7 bases. This CDR3 region has 14 residues. V shed 3 bases, J shed 8 bases, and the junction held 7 bases outside the gene matches. CDR3 nucleotide sequence: TGTGCCAGCAGTTTCGGGGGAGGGCCGCATGAGCAGTTCTTC. This codes for CASSFGGGPHEQFF.

The CDR3, as DNA: TGTGCCAGCAGCTTAAGGGGGAGAAACACAGATACGCAGTATTTT. Residues: CASSLRGRNTDTQYF. The chain links TRBV7-2 to TRBJ2-3, with a weak D call TRBD1 (6 bases). The CDR3 runs to 15 residues. V shed 2 bases and J shed 2 bases, with 11 bases lying between them. The germline V gene has CDR1 SGHTA and CDR2 FQGNSA.

This clonotype was found a few times. V and J are TRBV7-9 and TRBJ2-3, with TRBD2 matching 10 bases. The germline V gene has CDR1 SEHNR and CDR2 FQNEAQ (reference sequence). The CDR3 consists of 19 residues. V gave up 3 bases and J gave up 1 base; unmatched junction bases: 13. CDR3 region: CASSFPLWTSGEGTDTQYF. CDR3 in DNA: TGTGCCAGCAGCTTTCCCCTATGGACTAGCGGAGAAGGCACAGATACGCAGTATTTT.

The rearrangement joins TRBV7-2 to TRBJ2-7; 14 bases map to TRBD2. Germline V lookup: CDR1 SGHTA, CDR2 FQGNSA. The V and J ends lost 4 bases and 3 bases, in that order; junction bases with no gene match: 5. CDR3 length: 16 residues. Here the CDR3 reads CASSSGLAGENYEQYF. The CDR3 nucleotides are TGTGCCAGCAGCTCGGGACTAGCGGGAGAAAACTACGAGCAGTACTTC.

In this sample, this clonotype turned up a few times. The rearrangement uses TRBV7-2 and TRBJ1-5; D might be TRBD1 (5 bases). Germline loops: CDR1 SGHTA, CDR2 FQGNSA. V was clipped by 5 bases and J by 0 bases, with 11 bases between them. The CDR3 loop spans 15 amino acids. The CDR3 reads CASSPWGNSNQPQHF. The CDR3 DNA reads as TGTGCCAGCAGCCCTTGGGGGAATAGCAATCAGCCCCAGCATTTT.

V gene TRBV7-3 combines with J gene TRBJ1-2; 11 bases align to TRBD1. CDR3 size: 15 residues. The germline CDR1 and CDR2 sequences are SGHTA and FQGTGA. J gave up 5 bases and V 5 bases, and 7 bases lay outside the gene matches. CDR3 amino acids: CASSPGQGAPYGYTF. CDR3 nucleotide sequence: TGTGCCAGCAGCCCCGGACAGGGGGCTCCGTATGGCTACACCTTC.

This clonotype was seen only a few times. The chain joins TRBV4-1 to TRBJ1-1; D possibly corresponds to TRBD1 (5 bases). V gave up 1 base and J gave up 5 bases, with 11 bases separating them. Germline V gives CDR1 MGHRA, CDR2 YSYEKL. The CDR3 has 14 amino acids. The CDR3 bases are TGCGCCAGCAGCCAAGTCGGGGCGTCGACTGAAGCTTTCTTT. Amino acid sequence: CASSQVGASTEAFF.

This clonotype came up many times. V is TRBV6-1 and J is TRBJ2-7; no firm D call. CDR1 and CDR2 (germline): MNHNS, SASEGT. Trimming took 5 bases from V and 2 from J, leaving 10 bases between them. The CDR3 loop spans 13 amino acids. The CDR3 nucleotides read TGTGCCAGCAGTTTGGGCCCGACCTACGAGCAGTACTTC. This translates into CASSLGPTYEQYF.

Only a few counts were recorded for this clonotype. The V call is TRBV28, the J call TRBJ2-7; TRBD1 aligns across 9 bases. The CDR3 is made up of 16 amino acids. V shed 4 bases and J 3 bases; nucleotides not matched to a gene: 10. The germline gives CDR1 MDHEN, CDR2 SYDVKM. The CDR3 DNA is TGTGCCAGCAGTTCCCTCGGAGGGACAGGGATCTACGAGCAGTACTTC. Its protein is CASSSLGGTGIYEQYF.

The rearrangement links TRBV7-9 to TRBJ2-1, with D perhaps matching TRBD2 (5 bases). CDR3 size: 15 residues. Germline CDR1 and CDR2: SEHNR and FQNEAQ (reference sequence). The V and J ends lost 3 bases and 0 bases respectively, with 9 bases between them. The CDR3 loop is CASSFDRGSYNEQFF. The CDR3 DNA reads TGTGCCAGCAGCTTTGACCGGGGCTCCTACAATGAGCAGTTCTTC.

The V and J genes are TRBV7-8 and TRBJ2-1, with 9 positions matching TRBD1. CDR3 length: 17 amino acids. J gave up 4 bases and V 1 base, and 8 bases lay outside the gene matches. Germline CDR1 reads SGHVS; CDR2 reads FQNEAQ. The CDR3 coding sequence is TGTGCCAGCAGCTTAGGGACAGGGGAGGGCCGATACAATGAGCAGTTCTTC. The encoded protein is CASSLGTGEGRYNEQFF. The full variable domain, its missing parts supplied by reference TRBV7-8 and TRBJ2-1, is GAGVSQSPRYKVAKRGQDVALRCDPISGHVSLFWYQQALGQGPEFLTYFQNEAQLDKSGLPSDRFFAERPEGSVSTLKIQRTQQEDSAVYLCASSLGTGEGRYNEQFFGPGTRLTVL.

This clonotype was detected only a few times. This chain connects TRBV7-8 to TRBJ2-2; perhaps TRBD1 as D (5 bases). Trimming pared 1 base from V and 5 bases from J, leaving 17 bases between. The CDR3 is 17 amino acids. Germline CDR1 is SGHVS and CDR2 is FQNEAQ. CDR3 amino acids: CASSLVEYGAGTGELFF. DNA for the CDR3: TGTGCCAGCAGCTTAGTAGAATATGGGGCTGGGACCGGGGAGCTGTTTTTT.

This chain links TRBV28 with TRBJ2-7; no clear D gene. CDR1 is MDHEN, CDR2 SYDVKM, per germline. The CDR3 covers 14 residues. V gave up 8 bases and J gave up 4 bases, with 18 bases separating them. Written as DNA, the CDR3 is TGTGCCAGCTGCCTCACCGGTGCCCCTTACGAGCAGTACTTC. Encoded protein: CASCLTGAPYEQYF. The whole variable domain, filled in from reference TRBV28 and TRBJ2-7, reads DVKVTQSSRYLVKRTGEKVFLECVQDMDHENMFWYRQDPGLGLRLIYFSYDVKMKEKGDIPEGYSVSREKKERFSLILESASTNQTSMYLCASCLTGAPYEQYFGPGTRLTVT.

This clonotype showed up many times. The chain has TRBV7-2 and TRBJ2-7; D ambiguous. V was cut by 2 bases and J by 2 bases, with 13 bases left in between. Germline-derived CDR1 and CDR2 are SGHTA and FQGNSA. The CDR3 totals 15 residues. The CDR3 here is CASSLRPAPPYEQYF. Written as DNA, the CDR3 is TGTGCCAGCAGCTTAAGACCAGCACCCCCCTACGAGCAGTACTTC.